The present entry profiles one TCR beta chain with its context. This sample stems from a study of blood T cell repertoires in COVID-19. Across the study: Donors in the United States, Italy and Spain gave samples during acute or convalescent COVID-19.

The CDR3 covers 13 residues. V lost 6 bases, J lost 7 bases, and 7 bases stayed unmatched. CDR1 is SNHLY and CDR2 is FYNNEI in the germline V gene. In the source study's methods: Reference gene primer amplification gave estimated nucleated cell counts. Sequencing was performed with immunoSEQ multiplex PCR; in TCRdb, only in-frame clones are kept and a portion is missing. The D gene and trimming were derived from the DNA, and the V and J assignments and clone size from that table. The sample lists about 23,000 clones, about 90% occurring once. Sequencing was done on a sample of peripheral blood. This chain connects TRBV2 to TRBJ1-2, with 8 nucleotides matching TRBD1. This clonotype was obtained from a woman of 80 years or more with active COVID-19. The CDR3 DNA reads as TGTGCCAGCAGCGAGACAGGGGAAGGTGGCTACACCTTC. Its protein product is CASSETGEGGYTF.